This is a list of T cell receptor beta chains from one sample in a study of regulatory T cells in long-lasting Graves disease. TCRdb reprocessed the multiplex PCR reads with MiXCR, giving one entry per CDR3 protein. The table has hundreds of thousands of distinct CDR3 sequences, roughly 15% seen once. Another study also made use of these data, one on T cells in Graves' hyperthyroidism and ophthalmopathy.

Sequenced here: peripheral blood mononuclear cells (PBMCs), sampled at new diagnosis, from a patient treated with antithyroid drugs. These receptors all come from a woman in her twenties or thirties with Graves disease. CDR3s include the opening cysteine and the closing phenylalanine or tryptophan. A D gene is named only where the DNA matches it firmly. Size values are once, few and many counts, or a class for expanded clones, and some rows have none.

TRBV28	many	TRBJ2-1	15	-	CASSSPAPRGNEQFF	TGTGCCAGCAGTTCCCCGGCACCCCGGGGGAATGAGCAGTTCTTC
TRBV6-5	many	TRBJ1-5	13	-	CASSYSSNQPQHF	TGTGCCAGCAGTTACAGTAGCAATCAGCCCCAGCATTTT
TRBV5-5	many	TRBJ1-5	16	TRBD1	CASSPSGQGIIQPQHF	TGTGCCAGCAGCCCATCGGGACAGGGAATAATCCAGCCCCAGCATTTT
TRBV5-1	-	TRBJ1-2	14	-	CASSLGSSAGGYTF	TGCGCCAGCAGCTTGGGTAGCTCCGCGGGAGGCTACACCTTC
TRBV4-1	few	TRBJ2-1	17	TRBD2	CASSQDLGLAEGREQFF	TGCGCCAGCAGCCAAGATTTGGGACTAGCCGAAGGTAGAGAGCAGTTCTTC
TRBV29-1	many	TRBJ1-2	13	-	CSVEDGREYGYTF	TGCAGCGTTGAGGACGGCAGAGAATATGGCTACACCTTC
TRBV11-2	many	TRBJ1-6	12	-	CASSSDNSPLHF	TGTGCCAGCAGCTCTGATAATTCACCCCTCCACTTT
TRBV5-1	few	TRBJ1-5	15	-	CASSLDGASNQPQHF	TGCGCCAGCAGCTTGGATGGGGCTAGCAATCAGCCCCAGCATTTT
TRBV15	many	TRBJ1-4	16	-	CATSRGRDGTNEKLFF	TGTGCCACCAGCAGAGGACGGGACGGAACTAATGAAAAACTGTTTTTT
TRBV13	many	TRBJ2-7	14	-	CASSPSTLSYEQYF	TGTGCCAGCAGCCCTTCTACTCTCTCCTACGAGCAGTACTTC
TRBV7-2	few	TRBJ2-7	13	-	CASSARASYEQYF	TGTGCCAGCAGCGCGCGGGCCTCCTACGAGCAGTACTTC
TRBV28	once	TRBJ1-3	14	-	CASSSLGSENTIYF	TGTGCCAGCAGCTCCCTGGGCTCCGAAAACACCATATATTTT
TRBV30	many	TRBJ2-7	14	-	CAWSPWSSRNEQYF	TGTGCCTGGAGTCCCTGGAGTTCGAGAAACGAGCAGTACTTC
TRBV6-1	many	TRBJ2-7	18	TRBD2	CASSEGAFLAGDDYEQYF	TGTGCCAGCAGTGAAGGGGCGTTCCTAGCGGGAGACGATTACGAGCAGTACTTC
TRBV28	many	TRBJ2-3	19	-	CASSLSGSPEQRWTDTQYF	TGTGCCAGCAGTTTAAGTGGATCCCCTGAACAACGCTGGACAGATACGCAGTATTTT
TRBV6-2/TRBV6-3	many	TRBJ1-1	15	-	CASIEWGQTNTEAFF	TGTGCCAGCATCGAATGGGGTCAAACTAACACTGAAGCTTTCTTT
TRBV12-5	many	TRBJ2-1	13	-	CASGLGHPNEQFF	TGTGCTAGTGGTTTGGGACACCCCAATGAGCAGTTCTTC
TRBV29-1	many	TRBJ2-2	11	-	CSVWGVGELFF	TGCAGCGTCTGGGGAGTTGGGGAGCTGTTTTTT
TRBV6-9	many	TRBJ1-1	14	-	CASSYGISGAEAFF	TGTGCCAGCAGTTACGGGATTTCTGGCGCTGAAGCTTTCTTT
TRBV20-1	-	TRBJ1-5	14	-	CSANTGRANQPQHF	TGCAGTGCTAATACAGGACGGGCGAATCAGCCCCAGCATTTT
TRBV12-3/TRBV12-4	medium-sized	TRBJ2-1	14	-	CASSFADVYNEQFF	TGTGCCAGCAGTTTTGCGGACGTCTACAATGAGCAGTTCTTC
TRBV14	-	TRBJ2-7	17	-	CASSQGRAQGPPYEQYF	TGTGCCAGCAGCCAAGGAAGGGCCCAGGGACCTCCATACGAGCAGTACTTC
TRBV2	-	TRBJ2-5	16	TRBD2	CASRELAGGSAETQYF	TGTGCCAGCAGGGAACTAGCGGGAGGATCCGCGGAGACCCAGTACTTC
TRBV20-1	many	TRBJ1-1	15	TRBD1	CSAPGQGLGNTEAFF	TGCAGTGCCCCGGGACAGGGGTTAGGGAACACTGAAGCTTTCTTT
TRBV7-9	few	TRBJ2-2	14	-	CASSPPSVPGELFF	TGTGCCAGCAGCCCTCCCTCGGTCCCCGGGGAGCTGTTTTTT
TRBV7-8	many	TRBJ2-7	19	-	CASSSFVPGGGKSSYEQYF	TGTGCCAGCAGTTCCTTCGTCCCGGGTGGCGGGAAGAGCTCCTACGAGCAGTACTTC
TRBV7-9	-	TRBJ1-1	17	-	CASSPGTPIPMNTEAFF	TGTGCCAGCAGCCCTGGGACACCGATCCCCATGAACACTGAAGCTTTCTTT
TRBV7-9	-	TRBJ2-3	17	TRBD1	CASSPAADRGVTDTQYF	TGTGCCAGCAGCCCGGCCGCGGACAGGGGTGTGACAGATACGCAGTATTTT
TRBV24-1	-	TRBJ2-7	15	TRBD1	CATSEATGRAYEQYF	TGTGCCACCAGTGAGGCGACAGGGAGAGCCTACGAGCAGTACTTC
TRBV15	-	TRBJ2-1	17	TRBD2	CATSGGRASGSFGEQFF	TGTGCCACCAGCGGAGGGAGGGCTAGCGGGAGTTTTGGTGAGCAGTTCTTC
TRBV7-9	many	TRBJ2-7	12	-	CASSLSVYEQYF	TGTGCCAGCAGCTTATCCGTGTACGAGCAGTACTTC
TRBV11-2	many	TRBJ1-1	13	TRBD1	CASGGQLNTEAFF	TGTGCCAGCGGGGGACAGCTGAACACTGAAGCTTTCTTT
TRBV20-1	-	TRBJ1-1	13	-	CSASIRGNHEAFF	TGCAGTGCTAGTATTCGCGGGAACCATGAAGCTTTCTTT
TRBV14	-	TRBJ1-2	13	-	CASSQVAAYGYTF	TGTGCCAGCAGCCAAGTCGCCGCCTATGGCTACACCTTC
TRBV28	many	TRBJ2-1	14	-	CASSLEGLYNEQFF	TGTGCCAGCAGTCTCGAGGGACTTTACAATGAGCAGTTCTTC